The entry below gives a single TCR beta chain sequence along with its context. The antigen is undetermined. The junction differs from germline at one of its ends, possibly a read error. The data originate from a study of response to subunit inactivated influenza vaccine. Study-wide results and caveats: It was the authors' suggestion that each seasonal influenza vaccination recruits few new T cells.

Germline-derived CDR1 and CDR2 are LGHNA and YSLEER. This CDR3 comprises 16 residues. TCRdb redid the calling of the RT-PCR reads with MiXCR, one entry per CDR3 protein. Among a few hundred thousand distinct CDR3 sequences listed, 22% were seen once. V is TRBV4-3 and J is TRBJ1-2, with a tentative D call TRBD1 (5 bases). Sequencing used PBMCs from blood, obtained approximately 20 months after vaccination. The TCR comes from a man between 50 and 70 years old who received an inactivated influenza vaccine. The CDR3 region has the DNA TGCGCCAGCAGTCCGGGGCTCGGGACTAGAAACTATCGCTACACCTTC. Translating gives CASSPGLGTRNYRYTF.